The next 2 T cell receptor beta chains were all read from a single sample in a study of CD8+CD57+ T cells in acquired aplastic anemia. The study profiled TCR beta VDJ and CDR3 using genomic DNA as template. TCRdb re-called the reads with MiXCR, one entry per CDR3 protein. This table has roughly 150,000 distinct CDR3 sequences, 47% appearing once. In patients chosen for sequencing, flow cytometry had shown CD8+CD57+ cell expansion. The sequencing sample was made of sorted CD4+, CD8+, or CD8+CD57+ T cells (not recorded which) from PBMCs. Receptors were obtained from a human donor with aplastic anemia.

This clonotype was counted between two and nine times. The chain links TRBV9 to TRBJ2-7, with 8 bases that match TRBD1. The germline V gene has CDR1 SGDLS and CDR2 YYNGEE. The CDR3 spans 15 residues. J was trimmed by 2 bases and V by 4 bases; bases with no gene match: 8. CDR3 DNA: TGTGCCAGCAGCCCCCCCGGGACAGGCACCTACGAGCAGTACTTC. Amino acids: CASSPPGTGTYEQYF.

V and J are TRBV6-1 and TRBJ1-1, with 8 bases fitting TRBD1. In germline, CDR1 is MNHNS, CDR2 SASEGT. The ends lost 6 bases at V and 1 base at J; junction bases unmatched: 13. The CDR3 extends over 17 amino acids. In DNA, the CDR3 is TGTGCCAGCAGCCTAACGGACAGGGTCAACAAGAACACTGAAGCTTTCTTT. It translates to CASSLTDRVNKNTEAFF.